A single sample gave rise to the 21 T cell receptor beta chains below, sequenced in a study of blood T cell repertoires in COVID-19. Measured with immunoSEQ multiplex PCR; TCRdb has only the in-frame clones, and not every one. The repertoire consists of roughly 190,000 clones, with about three quarters occurring once and the leading ten covering roughly 8.7%. The sample comprised peripheral blood. All receptors come from a woman in her forties or fifties with active or convalescent COVID-19.

J is TRBJ2-7 and V is TRBV25-1, with 9 bases identical to TRBD1. Germline CDR1 and CDR2: MGHDK and SYGVNS. The CDR3 is 13 amino acids. After removal of 7 bases from V and 6 bases from J, the junction contained 7 bases not matched to a gene. DNA for the CDR3: TGTGCCAGCACCCGGGACAGGGTAGGCGAGCAGTACTTC. Protein: CASTRDRVGEQYF.

The count of this clone is one. This chain links TRBV29-1 with TRBJ2-1; perhaps TRBD2 as D (7 bases). Trimming cost V 7 bases and J 4 bases, with 14 bases left between them. Germline CDR1 SQVTM, CDR2 ANQGSEA. This CDR3 is 13 amino acids long. CDR3 nucleotides: TGCAGCGCCAGGAGGGGGGGGTACAATGAGCAGTTCTTC. Its protein is CSARRGGYNEQFF.

This chain joins TRBV19 and TRBJ1-1; 7 positions agree with TRBD1. V was clipped by 5 bases and J by 5 bases; unmatched bases: 11. The CDR3 has 15 residues. Germline CDR1 is LNHDA and CDR2 is SQIVND (reference sequence). Here the CDR3 reads CASSVEQGLGTEAFF. The CDR3 bases are TGTGCCAGTAGTGTTGAACAGGGGCTGGGAACTGAAGCTTTCTTT. The variable domain in full, completed from reference TRBV19 and TRBJ1-1, reads DGGITQSPKYLFRKEGQNVTLSCEQNLNHDAMYWYRQDPGQGLRLIYYSQIVNDFQKGDIAEGYSVSREKKESFPLTVTSAQKNPTAFYLCASSVEQGLGTEAFFGQGTRLTVV.

V gene TRBV24-1 combines with J gene TRBJ1-1; D gene uncertain. CDR1 is KGHDR and CDR2 is SFDVKD in the germline V gene. Trimming shortened V by 7 bases and J by 7 bases, and 18 bases separated the two germline ends. This CDR3 has 14 residues. The CDR3 region is CATRPAEKPSEAFF. The CDR3 DNA is TGTGCCACCAGACCTGCGGAGAAACCAAGTGAAGCTTTCTTT.

The rearrangement uses TRBV7-9 and TRBJ2-1; 9 bases agree with TRBD2. The CDR3 spans 16 residues. Germline lookup yields CDR1 SEHNR and CDR2 FQNEAQ (reference sequence). With 1 base clipped from V and 8 bases from J, the junction kept 9 bases outside the gene matches. The CDR3 protein is CASSLGAGGHLDEQFF. The DNA of the CDR3 is TGTGCCAGCAGCTTAGGGGCGGGAGGGCATTTGGATGAGCAGTTCTTC. The entire variable domain, with the rest obtained from reference TRBV7-9 and TRBJ2-1, is as follows: DTGVSQNPRHKITKRGQNVTFRCDPISEHNRLYWYRQTLGQGPEFLTYFQNEAQLEKSRLLSDRFSAERPKGSFSTLEIQRTEQGDSAMYLCASSLGAGGHLDEQFFGPGTRLTVL.

The gene calls are TRBV18 and TRBJ2-5; 8 bases are shared with TRBD1. The CDR3 totals 14 residues. Germline-derived CDR1 and CDR2 are KGHSH and LQKENI. The J segment lost 2 bases and the V segment lost 5 bases, leaving 4 bases of the junction unmatched. The CDR3 region has the DNA TGTGCCAGCTCATCGACAGGGGTTCAAGAGACCCAGTACTTC. Translation: CASSSTGVQETQYF.

This clone was observed at least ten times. The chain couples TRBV15 to TRBJ2-1, with 8 bases matching TRBD2. Germline V gene lookup returns CDR1 LNHNV and CDR2 YYDKDF (reference sequence). J was trimmed by 8 bases and V by 0 bases; bases with no gene match: 15. The CDR3 runs to 18 residues. The CDR3 reads CATSRDRGGREDDHEQFF. The CDR3 DNA sequence: TGTGCCACCAGCAGAGATCGGGGGGGGCGGGAGGACGACCATGAGCAGTTCTTC.

The rearrangement links TRBV9 to TRBJ2-3; TRBD2 matches 10 bases. The CDR3 has 16 amino acids. Germline values: CDR1 SGDLS, CDR2 YYNGEE. The J segment lost 10 bases and the V segment lost 0 bases, leaving 11 bases of the junction unmatched. The CDR3 DNA is TGTGCCAGCAGCGTAGCTAGCGGGGGCCACCGGAGTCCGCAGTATTTT. Its translation: CASSVASGGHRSPQYF.

V and J are TRBV5-1 and TRBJ2-1; D is undetermined. V shed 5 bases and J shed 4 bases, with 13 bases lying between them. The CDR3 contains 14 residues. CDR1 is SGHRS and CDR2 is YFSETQ in the germline V gene. CDR3 region: CASSQVPPYNEQFF. The CDR3 coding sequence is TGCGCCAGCAGTCAGGTGCCCCCTTACAATGAGCAGTTCTTC. The full variable domain, with the rest looked up from reference TRBV5-1 and TRBJ2-1, is KAGVTQTPRYLIKTRGQQVTLSCSPISGHRSVSWYQQTPGQGLQFLFEYFSETQRNKGNFPGRFSGRQFSNSRSEMNVSTLELGDSALYLCASSQVPPYNEQFFGPGTRLTVL.

The chain employs TRBV12-3 or TRBV12-4 and TRBJ2-3; no clear D. Trimming removed 5 bases from V and 6 bases from J, with 9 bases in between. The CDR3 sequence is 12 residues long. The CDR3 protein is CASSPGSDTQYF. CDR3 nucleotide sequence: TGTGCCAGCAGTCCCGGGTCGGATACGCAGTATTTT.

Worth noting for this clone: This may arise from a read error, as a much more abundant clone is one base away. The V call is TRBV29-1, the J call TRBJ1-1; D gene ambiguous. Germline lookup yields CDR1 SQVTM and CDR2 ANQGSEA. The germline V and J ends were trimmed by 6 bases and 0 bases, with 11 bases remaining between them. This CDR3 is 13 amino acids long. CDR3 region: CSVTKVLNTEAFF. The CDR3 nucleotides read TGCAGCGTCACTAAAGTCTTGAACACTGAAGCTTTCTTT.

V gene TRBV28 combines with J gene TRBJ2-5; 8 bases match TRBD2. The J segment lost 4 bases and the V segment lost 6 bases, leaving 4 bases of the junction unmatched. CDR3 length: 13 amino acids. Germline V gives CDR1 MDHEN, CDR2 SYDVKM. Here the CDR3 DNA reads TGTGCCAGCAGGCCGGGACTAGGAGAGACCCAGTACTTC. This sequence encodes CASRPGLGETQYF.

A single count supports this clone. The chain has TRBV30 and TRBJ1-2; TRBD1 aligns across 7 bases. The CDR3 extends over 13 amino acids. The V gene end was trimmed by 4 bases and the J gene end by 4 bases; junction bases not matched to a gene: 6. Germline V gene sequence: CDR1 GTSNPN, CDR2 SVGIG (reference sequence). The CDR3 nucleotides are TGTGCCTGGATTTCACAGGGGACCTATGGCTACACCTTC. Encoded protein: CAWISQGTYGYTF.

The chain employs TRBV19 and TRBJ2-4; 12 nucleotides agree with TRBD1. The ends lost 6 bases at V and 5 bases at J; junction bases unmatched: 8. Germline CDR1 reads LNHDA; CDR2 reads SQIVND (reference sequence). This CDR3 has 16 amino acids. The CDR3 DNA reads TGTGCCAGTAGCGCGACCGGGACAGGGGGCGAAAACATTCAGTACTTC. It codes for CASSATGTGGENIQYF.

The chain joins TRBV9 to TRBJ2-5; TRBD2 aligns across 10 bases. Unmatched junction bases numbered 12, after V lost 0 bases and J lost 4 bases. This CDR3 region has 18 residues. Germline V CDR1 and CDR2: SGDLS, YYNGEE. The CDR3 here is CASSVAASGGASAETQYF. The CDR3 nucleotides read TGTGCCAGCAGCGTAGCAGCCAGCGGGGGGGCTAGCGCAGAGACCCAGTACTTC.

The chain has TRBV6-5 and TRBJ1-5; no clear D. V lost 11 bases, J lost 6 bases, and 20 bases lay in between. Germline assignment: CDR1 MNHEY and CDR2 SVGAGI. This CDR3 contains 14 residues. DNA for the CDR3: TGTGCCTCACAGTCTGGCAGTATAGGTCAGCCCCAGCATTTT. It encodes CASQSGSIGQPQHF.

The J gene is TRBJ1-5, the V gene TRBV7-2; 7 nucleotides match TRBD1. The CDR3 spans 15 residues. The V and J ends lost 4 bases and 9 bases, in that order; junction bases with no gene match: 12. The germline V gene has CDR1 SGHTA and CDR2 FQGNSA. CDR3 bases: TGTGCCAGCAGCTCCGTTGTGGGACAGACGGGGCCCCAGCATTTT. Its protein product is CASSSVVGQTGPQHF.

This clone showed up just once. With a much larger clone just one base away, this may be a read error. This chain joins TRBV7-9 and TRBJ2-2; the D is unclear. The germline V gene has CDR1 SEHNR and CDR2 FQNEAQ (reference sequence). Deletions cut 0 bases from V and 7 bases from J, with 3 bases between. The CDR3 sequence is 12 residues long. For the CDR3, the DNA is TGTGCCAGCAGCTTAGCCGGCGGGGAGCTGTTTTTT. It yields the protein CASSLAGGELFF.

The V and J genes are TRBV19 and TRBJ2-7, with 15 bases that match TRBD2. Germline V gene data show CDR1 as LNHDA and CDR2 as SQIVND (reference sequence). Trimming removed 4 bases from V and 7 bases from J; junction bases left unmatched: 5. The CDR3 extends over 15 amino acids. The CDR3 region has the DNA TGTGCCAGTAGTACTCCGGGACTAGCGGGAGGTGAGCAGTACTTC. It codes for CASSTPGLAGGEQYF. The entire variable domain, with the rest obtained from reference TRBV19 and TRBJ2-7, is as follows: DGGITQSPKYLFRKEGQNVTLSCEQNLNHDAMYWYRQDPGQGLRLIYYSQIVNDFQKGDIAEGYSVSREKKESFPLTVTSAQKNPTAFYLCASSTPGLAGGEQYFGPGTRLTVT.

The gene calls are TRBV28 and TRBJ2-7, with 11 bases lining up with TRBD2. The germline V gene encodes CDR1 MDHEN and CDR2 SYDVKM. The junction had 9 bases not matched to a gene; V was cut back by 4 bases and J by 1 base. The CDR3 covers 17 residues. Written as DNA, the CDR3 is TGTGCCAGCAGTTCTCAGTCGGGACTAGCGGAATCCTACGAGCAGTACTTC. This sequence encodes CASSSQSGLAESYEQYF.

The chain joins TRBV30 to TRBJ2-5; D might be TRBD1 (7 bases). This CDR3 is 14 amino acids long. CDR1 and CDR2 from the germline V gene are GTSNPN and SVGIG (reference sequence). Trimming removed 2 bases at V and 5 bases at J, with 15 bases between. DNA of the CDR3: TGTGCCTGGAGTCCCAGGAGGGGGCGGGAGACCCAGTACTTC. Protein: CAWSPRRGRETQYF.